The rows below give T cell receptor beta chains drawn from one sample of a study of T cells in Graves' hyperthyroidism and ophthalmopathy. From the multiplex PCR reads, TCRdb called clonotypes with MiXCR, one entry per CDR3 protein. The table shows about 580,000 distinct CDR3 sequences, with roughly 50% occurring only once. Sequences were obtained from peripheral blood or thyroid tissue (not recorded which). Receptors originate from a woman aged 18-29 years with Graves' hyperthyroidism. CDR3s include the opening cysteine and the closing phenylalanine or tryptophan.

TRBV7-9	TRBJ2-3	CASSLDAETDTQYF
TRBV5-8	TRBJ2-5	CASSAWVGTQYF
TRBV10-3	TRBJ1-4	CAISESQTGDEKLFF
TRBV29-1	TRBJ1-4	CSVGTKLSGKLFF
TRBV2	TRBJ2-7	CAIDRAGADEQYF
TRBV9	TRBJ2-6	CASSVEGPPGANVLTF
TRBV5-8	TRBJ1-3	CASSYRTGATQLRNTIYF
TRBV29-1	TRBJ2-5	CSAVDRGNQETQYF
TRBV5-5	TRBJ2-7	CASSLHFSYEQYF
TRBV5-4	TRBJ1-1	CASSYKGITEAFF
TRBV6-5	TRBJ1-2	CASSYSSRGTNYGYTF
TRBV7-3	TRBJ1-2	CASSLRTGGQNYGYTF
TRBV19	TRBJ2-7	CASSPHRGSDEQYF
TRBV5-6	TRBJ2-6	CASSFGLPGANVLTF
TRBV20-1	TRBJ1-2	CSARPPGWLRSALGLGYTF
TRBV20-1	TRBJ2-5	CSATSGLAETQYF
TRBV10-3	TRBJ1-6	CAISEEGDRAGGSPLHF
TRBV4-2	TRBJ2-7	CASSQDLDGIQYEQYF
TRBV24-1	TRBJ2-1	CASSAETYNEQFF
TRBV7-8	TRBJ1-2	CASSLSRSYGYTF
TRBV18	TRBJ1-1	CASSPRPENMNTEASF
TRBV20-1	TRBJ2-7	CSAREYAQGYEQYF
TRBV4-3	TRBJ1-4	CASSQATQVELFF
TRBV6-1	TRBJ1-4	CASSKQGAPNEKLFF
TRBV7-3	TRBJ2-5	CASSLDRDRETQYF
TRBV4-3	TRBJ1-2	CASSQGPGTTLYGYTF
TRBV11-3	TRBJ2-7	CASSFAGAEYEQYF
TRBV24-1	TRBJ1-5	CATSDWDSNQPQHF
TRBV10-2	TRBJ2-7	CASSEFRGAAYEQYF
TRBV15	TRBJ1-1	CATSREDRGLGAFF